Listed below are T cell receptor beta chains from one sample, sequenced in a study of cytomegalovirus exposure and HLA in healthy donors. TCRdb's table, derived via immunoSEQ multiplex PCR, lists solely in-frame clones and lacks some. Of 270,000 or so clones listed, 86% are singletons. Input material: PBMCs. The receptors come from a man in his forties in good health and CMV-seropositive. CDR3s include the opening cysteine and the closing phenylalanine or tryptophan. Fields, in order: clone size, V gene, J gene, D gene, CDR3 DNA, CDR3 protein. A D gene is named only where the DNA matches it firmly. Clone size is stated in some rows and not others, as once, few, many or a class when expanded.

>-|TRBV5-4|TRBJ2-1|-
TGTGCCAGCAGCTTGGGAGGCGAAATCTACAATGAGCAGTTCTTC
CASSLGGEIYNEQFF
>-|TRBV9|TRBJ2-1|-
TGTGCCAGCAGCGTAGGAGGGAGTCCGAATGAGCAGTTCTTC
CASSVGGSPNEQFF
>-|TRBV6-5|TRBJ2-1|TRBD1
TGTGCCAGCAGCTCCGGGACAGGGGTTTCCAATGAGCAGTTCTTC
CASSSGTGVSNEQFF
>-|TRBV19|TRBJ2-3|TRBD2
TGTGCCAGTAGTATAGTCGGGACTAGCGGGAGAGGAGATACGCAGTATTTT
CASSIVGTSGRGDTQYF
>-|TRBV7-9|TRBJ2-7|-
TGTGCCAGCAGCCGCACAGCGGACTACGAGCAGTACTTC
CASSRTADYEQYF
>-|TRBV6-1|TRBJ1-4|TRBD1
TGTGCCAGCAGTGAAGACGGGACAGTCTTAACGGGTAATGAAAAACTGTTTTTT
CASSEDGTVLTGNEKLFF
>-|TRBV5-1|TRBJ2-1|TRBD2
TGCGCCAGCAGCTTCAGCGGGAGGGGCAATGAGCAGTTCTTC
CASSFSGRGNEQFF
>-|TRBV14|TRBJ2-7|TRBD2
TGTGCCAGCAGCCGGACTAGCGGGAGGGTCTACGAGCAGTACTTC
CASSRTSGRVYEQYF
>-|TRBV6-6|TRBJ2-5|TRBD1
TGTGCCAGCAGTACGACAGGGGGAGAGACCCAGTACTTC
CASSTTGGETQYF
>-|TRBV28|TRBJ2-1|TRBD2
TGTGCCAGCACCCCTCTCACTAGCGGGAGGAGGAATGAGCAGTTCTTC
CASTPLTSGRRNEQFF
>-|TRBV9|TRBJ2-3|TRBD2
TGTGCCAGCAGCGCCCTAGCGGGGGACACAGATACGCAGTATTTT
CASSALAGDTDTQYF
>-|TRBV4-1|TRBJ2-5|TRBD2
TGCGCCAGCAGCCAAATAGCGGGGGAGAGTGAGACCCAGTACTTC
CASSQIAGESETQYF
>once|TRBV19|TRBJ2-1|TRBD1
TGTGCCAGTAGTATAGGATCCGGGACAGGATACAATGAGCAGTTCTTC
CASSIGSGTGYNEQFF
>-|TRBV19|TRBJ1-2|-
TGTGCCAGTAGGTGGACAGATAACTATGGCTACACCTTC
CASRWTDNYGYTF
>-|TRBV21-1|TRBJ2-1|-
TGTGCCAGCAGCGCCCGCGTTCTGGGGGCGATACGTGAGCAGTTCTTC
CASSARVLGAIREQFF
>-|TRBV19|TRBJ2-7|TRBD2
TGTGCCAGTAGTATAGATTTATGGACTAGCGGGAGATCCGAGCAGTACTTC
CASSIDLWTSGRSEQYF
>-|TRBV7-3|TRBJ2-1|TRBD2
TGTGCCAGCAGCCGACTAGCGGGAGAGTACAATGAGCAGTTCTTC
CASSRLAGEYNEQFF
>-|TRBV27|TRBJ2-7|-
TGTGCCAGCAGTTTATCGAATACGGGTATAGGCGAGCAGTACTTC
CASSLSNTGIGEQYF
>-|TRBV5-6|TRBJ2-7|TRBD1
TGTGCCAGCAGCTTCCGGACAGGGTCCTACGAGCAGTACTTC
CASSFRTGSYEQYF
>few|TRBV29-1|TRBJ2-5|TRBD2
TGCAGCGTTGAAGATCTGCGGGAGACGGAGACCCAGTACTTC
CSVEDLRETETQYF
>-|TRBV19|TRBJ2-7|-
TGTGCCAGTAGTATTTGGCCTGCCACCTCCTACGAGCAGTACTTC
CASSIWPATSYEQYF
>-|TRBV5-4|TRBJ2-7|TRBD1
TGTGCCAGCAGCCCTCGGACAGGTTCCTACGAGCAGTACTTC
CASSPRTGSYEQYF
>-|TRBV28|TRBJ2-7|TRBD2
TGTGCCAGCAGTTTACCGGACTGGCGAGCGGGAGGGCAGTACTTC
CASSLPDWRAGGQYF
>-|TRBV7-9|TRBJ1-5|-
TGTGCCAGCAGCTTAGGTTACAATCAGCCCCAGCATTTT
CASSLGYNQPQHF
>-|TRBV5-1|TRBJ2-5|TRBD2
TGCGCCAGCAGCTCCGGGGGGGCGGAGACCCAGTACTTC
CASSSGGAETQYF
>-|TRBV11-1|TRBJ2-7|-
TGTGCCAGCAGCCCTCCCGGGACATTGAACCCCTACGAGCAGTACTTC
CASSPPGTLNPYEQYF
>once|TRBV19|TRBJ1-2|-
TGTGCCAGTACGGACAGCTCTAACTATGGCTACACCTTC
CASTDSSNYGYTF
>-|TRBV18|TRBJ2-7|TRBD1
TGTGCCAGCTCACGCGACAGGGACCCCCCCTTCTTC
CASSRDRDPPFF
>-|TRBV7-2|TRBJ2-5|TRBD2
TGTGCCAGCAGCCGACTAGCGGGGGATCAAGAGACCCAGTACTTC
CASSRLAGDQETQYF
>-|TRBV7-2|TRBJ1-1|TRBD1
TGTGCCAGCAGCTTCGACAGGGAGCACACTGAAGCTTTCTTT
CASSFDREHTEAFF
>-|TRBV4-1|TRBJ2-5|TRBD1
TGCGCCAGCAGCCATCCCCCAGGGGGCGGGTGGGAGACCCAGTACTTC
CASSHPPGGGWETQYF
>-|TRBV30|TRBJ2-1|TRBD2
TGTGCCTGGAGTCCGGGACTAGGCGATGAGCAGTTCTTC
CAWSPGLGDEQFF
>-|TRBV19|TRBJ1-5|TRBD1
TGTGCCAGTACCCGAGGACAGGGCGGCAATCAGCCCCAGCATTTT
CASTRGQGGNQPQHF
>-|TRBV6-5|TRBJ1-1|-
TGTGCCAGCAGGCAGGGGCACAGGGTTGAAGCTTTCTTT
CASRQGHRVEAFF
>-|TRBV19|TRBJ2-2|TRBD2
TGTGCCAGTAGCCCCCGACTAGCGGGGAGAGGTAGCGGGGAGCTGTTTTTT
CASSPRLAGRGSGELFF
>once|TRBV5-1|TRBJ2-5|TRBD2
TGCGCCAGCAGCTTGGTAGCGGGAGGGTCCCGTGAGACCCAGTACTTC
CASSLVAGGSRETQYF
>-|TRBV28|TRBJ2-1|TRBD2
TGTGCCAGCAGTTTATTAACTCCCTGGACTAGCGGGAGGCTGAATGAGCAGTTCTTC
CASSLLTPWTSGRLNEQFF
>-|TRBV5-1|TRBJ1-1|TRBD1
TGCGCCAGCAGCTTTATCTCAGGGGGCGAAGGGGGGGGAGCTTTCTTT
CASSFISGGEGGGAFF
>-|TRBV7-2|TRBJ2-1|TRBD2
TGTGCCAGCAGCAAGGGACTAGCGGAGCAGTTCTTC
CASSKGLAEQFF
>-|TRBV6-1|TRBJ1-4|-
TGTGCCAGCAGTGAATGGGGTTCGGGGGAAAAACTGTTTTTT
CASSEWGSGEKLFF
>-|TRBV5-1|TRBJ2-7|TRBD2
TGCGCCAGCAGCCCCTTAGCGGGAGGTTACGAGCAGTACTTC
CASSPLAGGYEQYF
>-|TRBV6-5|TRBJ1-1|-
TGTGCCAGCAGTAGGGGTACAGAGAACACTGAAGCTTTCTTT
CASSRGTENTEAFF
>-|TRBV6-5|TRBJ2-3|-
TGTGCCAGCAGTTCGCAGGGTGGCACAGATACGCAGTATTTT
CASSSQGGTDTQYF
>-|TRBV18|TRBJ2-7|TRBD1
TGTGCCAGCTCACCACCTCGGGACAGGGCCTACGAGCAGTACTTC
CASSPPRDRAYEQYF
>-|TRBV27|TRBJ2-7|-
TGTGCCAGCAGCCAAGTTGAGGGAGGCCAGACGGAGCAGTACTTC
CASSQVEGGQTEQYF
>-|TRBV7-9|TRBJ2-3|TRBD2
TGTGCCAGCAGCTCCACACTAGCGGGTTCCGGAGATACGCAGTATTTT
CASSSTLAGSGDTQYF
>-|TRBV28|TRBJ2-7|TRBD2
TGTGCCAGCAGTTTACCCTCAACTAGCGGGAGGATCAGCTACGAGCAGTACTTC
CASSLPSTSGRISYEQYF
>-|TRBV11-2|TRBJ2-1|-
TGTGCCAGCCGGGAGCCTCCCTACAATGAGCAGTTCTTC
CASREPPYNEQFF